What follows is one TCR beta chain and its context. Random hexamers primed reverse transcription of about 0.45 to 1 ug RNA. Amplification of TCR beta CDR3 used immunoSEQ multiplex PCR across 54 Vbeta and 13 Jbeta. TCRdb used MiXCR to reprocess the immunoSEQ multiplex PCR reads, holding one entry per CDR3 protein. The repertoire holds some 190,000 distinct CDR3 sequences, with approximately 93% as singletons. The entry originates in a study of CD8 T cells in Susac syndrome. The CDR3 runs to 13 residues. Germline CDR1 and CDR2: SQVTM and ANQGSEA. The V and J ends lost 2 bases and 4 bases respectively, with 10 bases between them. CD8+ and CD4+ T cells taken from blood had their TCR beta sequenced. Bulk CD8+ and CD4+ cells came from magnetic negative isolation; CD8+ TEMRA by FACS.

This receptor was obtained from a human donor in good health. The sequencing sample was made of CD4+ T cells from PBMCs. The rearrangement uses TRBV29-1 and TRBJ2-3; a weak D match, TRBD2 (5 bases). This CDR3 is CSVERGVADTQYF. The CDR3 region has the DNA TGCAGCGTTGAACGGGGAGTTGCAGATACGCAGTATTTT.